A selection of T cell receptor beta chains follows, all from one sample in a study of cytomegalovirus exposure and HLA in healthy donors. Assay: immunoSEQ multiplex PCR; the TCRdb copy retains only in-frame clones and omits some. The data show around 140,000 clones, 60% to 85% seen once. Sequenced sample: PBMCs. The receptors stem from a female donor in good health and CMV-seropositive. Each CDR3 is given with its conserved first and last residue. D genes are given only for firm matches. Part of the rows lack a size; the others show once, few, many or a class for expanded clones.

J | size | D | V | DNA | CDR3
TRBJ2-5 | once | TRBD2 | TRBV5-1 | TGCGCCAGCAGCTTGTTTGGGTCCGGGGGGAGAAAGACCCAGTACTTC | CASSLFGSGGRKTQYF
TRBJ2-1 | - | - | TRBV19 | TGTGCCAGTAGTACCCACGGGAATGAGCAGTTCTTC | CASSTHGNEQFF
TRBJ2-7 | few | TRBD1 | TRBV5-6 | TGTGCCAGCAGTTGGACAGGGTCCGGGGCCTACGAGCAGTACTTC | CASSWTGSGAYEQYF
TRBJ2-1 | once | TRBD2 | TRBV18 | TGTGCCAGCTCACCAGAGGCTAGCGGGGGGGTTGGTGAGCAGTTCTTC | CASSPEASGGVGEQFF
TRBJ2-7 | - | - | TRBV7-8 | TGTGCCAGCAGCTTAGCGCCTGGGACACTTACCTACGAGCAGTACTTC | CASSLAPGTLTYEQYF
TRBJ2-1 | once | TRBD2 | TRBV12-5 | TGTGCTAGTGGTTTGGCTAGCGGGCGGCAGTTCTTC | CASGLASGRQFF
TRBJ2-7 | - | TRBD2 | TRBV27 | TGTGCCAGCAGTACTAGCGGGAAGGTCTACGAGCAGTACTTC | CASSTSGKVYEQYF
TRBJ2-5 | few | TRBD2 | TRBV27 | TGTGCCAGCAGTTTATCGCGGGGAGGGGAGACCCAGTACTTC | CASSLSRGGETQYF
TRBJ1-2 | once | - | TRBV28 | TGTGCCAGCTGGGGGGGGATCTATGGCTACACCTTC | CASWGGIYGYTF
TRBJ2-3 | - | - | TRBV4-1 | TGCGCCAGCAGCCTTTCGACTGGCACAGATACGCAGTATTTT | CASSLSTGTDTQYF
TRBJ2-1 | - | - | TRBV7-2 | TGTGCCAGCAGCTTCGGGACTTACAATGAGCAGTTCTTC | CASSFGTYNEQFF
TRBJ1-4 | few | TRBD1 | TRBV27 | TGTGCCAGCAAGCTATCGACAGGGTTTAATGAAAAACTGTTTTTT | CASKLSTGFNEKLFF
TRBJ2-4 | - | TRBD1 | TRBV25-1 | TGTGCCAGCAGTCCCACAGGGGGTGCGGCCAAAAACATTCAGTACTTC | CASSPTGGAAKNIQYF
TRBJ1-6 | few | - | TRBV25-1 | TGTGCCAGCAGTGACTCCATTGGGAGGCCGGGTGGTTCACCCCTCCACTTT | CASSDSIGRPGGSPLHF
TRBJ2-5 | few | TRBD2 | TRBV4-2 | TGTGCCAGCAGCCAACCTATAGCGGGGGGGGGAGAGACCCAGTACTTC | CASSQPIAGGGETQYF
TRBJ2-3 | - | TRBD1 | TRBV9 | TGTGCCAGCAGCACTCTAGACAGGGGAAGGACAGATACGCAGTATTTT | CASSTLDRGRTDTQYF
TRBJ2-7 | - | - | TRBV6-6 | TGTGCCAGCAACCAAGGGGCAGGTACGGGAGCCTACGAGCAGTACTTC | CASNQGAGTGAYEQYF
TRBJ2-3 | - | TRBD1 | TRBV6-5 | TGTGCCAGCAGTTCGTGGACAGGGGGCAACACAGATACGCAGTATTTT | CASSSWTGGNTDTQYF
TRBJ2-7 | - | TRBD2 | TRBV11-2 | TGTGCCAGCAGCTTAAGGCGGGGGGCCTACGAGCAGTACTTC | CASSLRRGAYEQYF
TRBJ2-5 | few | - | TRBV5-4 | TGTGCCAGCAGCTTGGGGCAGAACCAAGAGACCCAGTACTTC | CASSLGQNQETQYF
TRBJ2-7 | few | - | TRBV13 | TGTGCCAGCAGCACGGGACTGCGAGCCTACGAGCAGTACTTC | CASSTGLRAYEQYF
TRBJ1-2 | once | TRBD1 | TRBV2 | TGTGCCAGCAGTGCCCTGGGACAGGGTGTAAATGGCTACACCTTC | CASSALGQGVNGYTF
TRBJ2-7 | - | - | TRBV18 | TGTGCCAGCTCACCGCGGATGGACAGCTCCTACGAGCAGTACTTC | CASSPRMDSSYEQYF
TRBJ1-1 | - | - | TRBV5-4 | TGTGCCAGCAGCTTGCTTAGCACTGAAGCTTTCTTT | CASSLLSTEAFF
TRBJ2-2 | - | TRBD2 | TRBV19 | TGTGCCAGTAGTATACTACCCGGGACTAGCGTTGCCGGGGAGCTGTTTTTT | CASSILPGTSVAGELFF
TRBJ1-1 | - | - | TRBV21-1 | TGTGCCAGCAGGCTAAGGACAGGGGGCGGAAGGAACACTGAAGCTTTCTTT | CASRLRTGGGRNTEAFF
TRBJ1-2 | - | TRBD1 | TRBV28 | TGTGCCAGCAGTTTACCGGACAGGGGACAACCGACTAACTATGGCTACACCTTC | CASSLPDRGQPTNYGYTF
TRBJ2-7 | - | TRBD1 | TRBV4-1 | TGCGCCAGCAGCCCACAGGGGGCGGGATACGAGCAGTACTTC | CASSPQGAGYEQYF
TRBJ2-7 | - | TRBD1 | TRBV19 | TGTGCCAGTAGTATGGACAGGGGGTACGAGCAGTACTTC | CASSMDRGYEQYF
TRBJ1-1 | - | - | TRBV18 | TGTGCCAGCTCACCAGCCGGGAACACTGAAGCTTTCTTT | CASSPAGNTEAFF
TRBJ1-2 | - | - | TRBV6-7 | TGTGCCAGCAGTTACTTCGCCTCCTTTGTGACAAATGGCTACACCTTC | CASSYFASFVTNGYTF
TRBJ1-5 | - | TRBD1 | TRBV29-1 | TGCAGCGTTGTGGACAGGGATAACAATCAGCCCCAGCATTTT | CSVVDRDNNQPQHF
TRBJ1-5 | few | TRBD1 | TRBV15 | TGTGCCACCAGCAGAGATATGGGGACAGGTTTAGGGCAGCCCCAGCATTTT | CATSRDMGTGLGQPQHF
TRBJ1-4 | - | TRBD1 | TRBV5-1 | TGCGCCAGCAGCTTCGGACTGACAGGGGTCGGAAAACTGTTTTTT | CASSFGLTGVGKLFF
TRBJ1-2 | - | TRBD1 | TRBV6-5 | TGTGCCAGCAGTTATACAGGGGCTCTCAACTATGGCTACACCTTC | CASSYTGALNYGYTF
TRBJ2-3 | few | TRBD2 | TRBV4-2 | TGTGCCAGCAGCCAAGTAGGTAGCGGGAAAGCAGATACGCAGTATTTT | CASSQVGSGKADTQYF
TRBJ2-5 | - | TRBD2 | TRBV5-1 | TGCGCCAGCAGTCCTAGCGGGCCGCAAGAGACCCAGTACTTC | CASSPSGPQETQYF
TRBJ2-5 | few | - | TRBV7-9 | TGTGCCAGCAGCACCCCTCAGTCCCCCGGGGGAGAGACCCAGTACTTC | CASSTPQSPGGETQYF
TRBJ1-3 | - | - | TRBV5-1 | TGCGCCAGCAGCTTTCGGGGAGGACAAGACTCTGGAAACACCATATATTTT | CASSFRGGQDSGNTIYF
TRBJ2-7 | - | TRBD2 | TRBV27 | TGTGCCAGCAGTTCTCCCGGGACTAACTCCTACGAGCAGTACTTC | CASSSPGTNSYEQYF
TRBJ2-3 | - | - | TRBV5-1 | TGCGCCAGCAGCTCCGAATCCCGGGATACGCAGTATTTT | CASSSESRDTQYF
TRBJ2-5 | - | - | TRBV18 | TGTGCCAGCTCACCAAGGGGGACTACCCAAGAGACCCAGTACTTC | CASSPRGTTQETQYF
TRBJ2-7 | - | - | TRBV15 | TGTGCCACCAGCAGAAACCAGGGCTACGAGCAGTACTTC | CATSRNQGYEQYF
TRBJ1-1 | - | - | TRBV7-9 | TGTGCCAGCAGCCCGAGGTCCCCACCGGGGGAAAACACTGAAGCTTTCTTT | CASSPRSPPGENTEAFF
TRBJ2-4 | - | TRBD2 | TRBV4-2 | TGTGCCAGCAGCCAGACGGCTAGCGGACTAGCCAAAAACATTCAGTACTTC | CASSQTASGLAKNIQYF
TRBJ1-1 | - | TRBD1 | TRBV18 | TGTGCCAGCTCAGTGACCGGGACAGGGAGCACTGAAGCTTTCTTT | CASSVTGTGSTEAFF
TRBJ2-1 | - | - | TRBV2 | TGTGCCAGCAGCCTAGACTGGAATGAGCAGTTCTTC | CASSLDWNEQFF
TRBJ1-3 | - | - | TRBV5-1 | TGCGCCAGCAGCTTGGGGACACCTGGAAACACCATATATTTT | CASSLGTPGNTIYF